Reported below is one TCR beta chain. The CDR3 is made up of 15 amino acids. The germline CDR1 and CDR2 sequences are SEHNR and FQNEAQ (reference sequence). V was trimmed by 0 bases and J by 5 bases, leaving 13 bases between them. This entry belongs to a study of blood T cell repertoires in COVID-19. At the level of the study: The analysed material was cDNA or gDNA that came from T cells, B-cell-depleted T cells, or PBMCs.

As originally analysed: Amplification of reference gene primers provided the estimated nucleated cell counts. Repertoires were generated with immunoSEQ multiplex PCR, while TCRdb's copy carries only in-frame clones and drops some. The V and J calls and clone size are taken from that table; D and trimming were inferred from the DNA. The data contain around 180,000 clones, 85% to 90% of them singletons. The V call is TRBV7-9, the J call TRBJ1-1; D is possibly TRBD1 (5 bases). The receptor's source is a woman in her twenties or thirties with active or convalescent COVID-19. Sequenced material: peripheral blood. Here the CDR3 reads CASSLALQERTEAFF. The CDR3 coding sequence is TGTGCCAGCAGCTTAGCGTTACAGGAAAGAACTGAAGCTTTCTTT.